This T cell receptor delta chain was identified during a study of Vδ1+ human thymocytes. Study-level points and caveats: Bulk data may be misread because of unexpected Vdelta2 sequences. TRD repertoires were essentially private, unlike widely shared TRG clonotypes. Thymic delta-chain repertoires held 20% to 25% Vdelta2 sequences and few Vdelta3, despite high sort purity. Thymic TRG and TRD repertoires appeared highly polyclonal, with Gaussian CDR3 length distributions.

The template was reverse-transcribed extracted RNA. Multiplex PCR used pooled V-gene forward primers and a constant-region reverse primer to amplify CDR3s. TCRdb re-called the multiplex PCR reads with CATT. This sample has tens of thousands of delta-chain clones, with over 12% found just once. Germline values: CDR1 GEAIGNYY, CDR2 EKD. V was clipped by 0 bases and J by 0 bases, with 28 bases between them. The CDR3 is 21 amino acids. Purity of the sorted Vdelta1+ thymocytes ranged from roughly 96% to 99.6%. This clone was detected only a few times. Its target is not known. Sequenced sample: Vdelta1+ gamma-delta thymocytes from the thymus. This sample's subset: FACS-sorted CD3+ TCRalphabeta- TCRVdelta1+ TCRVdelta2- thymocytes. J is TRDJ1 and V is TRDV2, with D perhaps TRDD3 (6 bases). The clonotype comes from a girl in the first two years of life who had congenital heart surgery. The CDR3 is CACDTGGEFPILSLYTDKLIF. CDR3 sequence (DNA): TGTGCCTGTGACACCGGGGGGGAATTTCCCATACTTAGCCTGTACACCGATAAACTCATCTTT.